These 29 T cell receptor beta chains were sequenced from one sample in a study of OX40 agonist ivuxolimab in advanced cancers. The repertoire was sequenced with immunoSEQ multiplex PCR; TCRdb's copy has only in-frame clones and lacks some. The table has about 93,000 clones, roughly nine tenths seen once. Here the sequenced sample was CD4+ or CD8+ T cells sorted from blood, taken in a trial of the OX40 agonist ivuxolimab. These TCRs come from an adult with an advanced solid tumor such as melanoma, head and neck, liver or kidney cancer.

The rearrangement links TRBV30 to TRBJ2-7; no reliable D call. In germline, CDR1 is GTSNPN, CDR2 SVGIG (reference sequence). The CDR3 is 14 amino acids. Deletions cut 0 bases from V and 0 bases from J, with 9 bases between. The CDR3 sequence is CAWSVGGTSYEQYF. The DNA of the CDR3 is TGTGCCTGGAGTGTAGGCGGCACCTCCTACGAGCAGTACTTC. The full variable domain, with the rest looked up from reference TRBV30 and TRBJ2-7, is SQTIHQWPATLVQPVGSPLSLECTVEGTSNPNLYWYRQAAGRGLQLLFYSVGIGQISSEVPQNLSASRPQDRQFILSSKKLLLSDSGFYLCAWSVGGTSYEQYFGPGTRLTVT.

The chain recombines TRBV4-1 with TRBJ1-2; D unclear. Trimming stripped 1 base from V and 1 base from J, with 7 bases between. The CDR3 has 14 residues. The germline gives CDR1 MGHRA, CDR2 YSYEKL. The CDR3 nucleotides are TGCGCCAGCAGCCAAGTGTCCAGTAACTATGGCTACACCTTC. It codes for CASSQVSSNYGYTF.

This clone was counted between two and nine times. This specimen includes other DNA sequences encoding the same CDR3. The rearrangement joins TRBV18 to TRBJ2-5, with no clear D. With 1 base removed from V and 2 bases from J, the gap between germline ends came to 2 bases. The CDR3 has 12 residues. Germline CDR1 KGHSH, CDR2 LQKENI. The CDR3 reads CASSPQQETQYF. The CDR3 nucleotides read TGTGCCAGCTCACCACAGCAAGAGACCCAGTACTTC. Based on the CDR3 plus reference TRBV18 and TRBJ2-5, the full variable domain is NAGVMQNPRHLVRRRGQEARLRCSPMKGHSHVYWYRQLPEEGLKFMVYLQKENIIDESGMPKERFSAEFPKEGPSILRIQQVVRGDSAAYFCASSPQQETQYFGPGTRLLVL.

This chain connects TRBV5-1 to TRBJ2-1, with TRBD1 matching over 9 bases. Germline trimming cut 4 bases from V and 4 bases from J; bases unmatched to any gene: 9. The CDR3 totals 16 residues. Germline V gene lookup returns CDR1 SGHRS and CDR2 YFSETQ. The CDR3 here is CASSAFSGQGYNEQFF. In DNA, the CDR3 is TGCGCCAGCAGCGCCTTTTCTGGACAGGGGTACAATGAGCAGTTCTTC.

CDR3 in DNA: TGTGCCAGCAGTGATTCCCGGACCGGGGAGCTGTTTTTT. Translated: CASSDSRTGELFF. This chain links TRBV2 with TRBJ2-2; D ambiguous. This CDR3 contains 13 residues. Trimming shortened V by 3 bases and J by 5 bases, and 7 bases separated the two germline ends. The germline CDR1 and CDR2 sequences are SNHLY and FYNNEI.

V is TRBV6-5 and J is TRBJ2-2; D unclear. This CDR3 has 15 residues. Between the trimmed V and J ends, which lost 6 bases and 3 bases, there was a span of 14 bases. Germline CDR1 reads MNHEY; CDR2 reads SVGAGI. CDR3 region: CASSPPPRDTGELFF. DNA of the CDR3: TGTGCCAGCAGCCCTCCTCCTAGGGACACCGGGGAGCTGTTTTTT.

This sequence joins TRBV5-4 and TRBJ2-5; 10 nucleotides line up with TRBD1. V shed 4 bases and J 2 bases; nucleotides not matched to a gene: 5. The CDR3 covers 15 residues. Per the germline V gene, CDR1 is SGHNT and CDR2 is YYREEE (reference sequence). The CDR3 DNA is TGTGCCAGCAGCAACCGGGACAGGGGACAAGAGACCCAGTACTTC. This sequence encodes CASSNRDRGQETQYF.

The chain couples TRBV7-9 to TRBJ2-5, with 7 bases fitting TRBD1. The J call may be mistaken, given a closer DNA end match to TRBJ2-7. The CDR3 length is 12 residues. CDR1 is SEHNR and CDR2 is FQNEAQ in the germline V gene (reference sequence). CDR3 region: CASSLQGNEQYF. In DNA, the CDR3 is TGTGCCAGCAGCCTACAGGGGAACGAGCAGTACTTC.

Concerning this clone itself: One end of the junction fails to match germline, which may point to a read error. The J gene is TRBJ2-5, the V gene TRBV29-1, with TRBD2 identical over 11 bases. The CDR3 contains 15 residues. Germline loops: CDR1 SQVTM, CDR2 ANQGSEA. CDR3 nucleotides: TGCCGCGTGGGGGGTAGCGGGGGGGCCGAAGGGACCCAGTACTTC. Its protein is CRVGGSGGAEGTQYF.

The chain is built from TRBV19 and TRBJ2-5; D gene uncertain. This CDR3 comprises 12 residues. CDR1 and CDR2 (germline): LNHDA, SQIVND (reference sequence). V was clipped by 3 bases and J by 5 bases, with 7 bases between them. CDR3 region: CASSMVEETQYF. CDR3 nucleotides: TGTGCCAGTAGTATGGTGGAGGAGACCCAGTACTTC.

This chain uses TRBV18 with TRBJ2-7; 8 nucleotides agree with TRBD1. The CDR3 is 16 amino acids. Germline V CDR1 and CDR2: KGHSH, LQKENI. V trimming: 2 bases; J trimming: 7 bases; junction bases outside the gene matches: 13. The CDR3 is CASSPIIAGTGGEQYF. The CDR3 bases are TGTGCCAGCTCACCAATAATAGCCGGGACAGGCGGTGAGCAGTACTTC.

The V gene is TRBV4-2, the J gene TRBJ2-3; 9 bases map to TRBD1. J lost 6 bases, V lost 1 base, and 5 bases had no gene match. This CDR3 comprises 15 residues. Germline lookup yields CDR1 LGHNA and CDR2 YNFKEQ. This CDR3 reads CASSQAGQGYDTQYF. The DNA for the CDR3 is TGTGCCAGCAGCCAAGCGGGACAGGGTTACGATACGCAGTATTTT.

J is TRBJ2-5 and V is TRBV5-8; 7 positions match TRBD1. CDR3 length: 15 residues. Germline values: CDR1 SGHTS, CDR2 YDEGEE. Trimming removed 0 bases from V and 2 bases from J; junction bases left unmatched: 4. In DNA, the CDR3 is TGTGCCAGCAGCTTGGCCTTGGGACAGCAAGAGACCCAGTACTTC. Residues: CASSLALGQQETQYF.

The CDR3 bases are TGTGCCAGCAGCCTAATGGGAGGGGATCAGCCCCAGCATTTT. Amino acids: CASSLMGGDQPQHF. V and J are TRBV7-9 and TRBJ1-5; possible D gene TRBD1, 5 bases. From germline, CDR1 is SEHNR and CDR2 FQNEAQ (reference sequence). Between the trimmed V and J ends, which lost 5 bases and 5 bases, there was a span of 13 bases. The CDR3 covers 14 residues. Full variable domain (rest looked up from reference TRBV7-9 and TRBJ1-5): DTGVSQNPRHKITKRGQNVTFRCDPISEHNRLYWYRQTLGQGPEFLTYFQNEAQLEKSRLLSDRFSAERPKGSFSTLEIQRTEQGDSAMYLCASSLMGGDQPQHFGDGTRLSIL.

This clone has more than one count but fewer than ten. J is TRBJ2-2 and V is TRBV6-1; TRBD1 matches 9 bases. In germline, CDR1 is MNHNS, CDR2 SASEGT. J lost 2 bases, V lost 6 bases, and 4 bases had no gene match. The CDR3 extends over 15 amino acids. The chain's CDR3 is CASRRDRANTGELFF. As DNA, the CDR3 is TGTGCCAGCAGGAGGGACAGGGCTAACACCGGGGAGCTGTTTTTT.

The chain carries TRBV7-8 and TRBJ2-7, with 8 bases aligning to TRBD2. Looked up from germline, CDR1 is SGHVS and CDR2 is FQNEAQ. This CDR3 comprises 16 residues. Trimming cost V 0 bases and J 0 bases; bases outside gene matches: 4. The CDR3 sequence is CASSLAVAGGSYEQYF. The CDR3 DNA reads TGTGCCAGCAGCTTAGCGGTGGCGGGAGGCTCCTACGAGCAGTACTTC.

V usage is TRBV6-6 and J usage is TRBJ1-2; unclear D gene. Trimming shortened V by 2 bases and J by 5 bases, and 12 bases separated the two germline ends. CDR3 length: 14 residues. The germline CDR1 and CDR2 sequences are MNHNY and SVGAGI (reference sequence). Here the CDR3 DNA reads TGTGCCAGCAGTTACGAAGGGAGTCATTATGGCTACACCTTC. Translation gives CASSYEGSHYGYTF.

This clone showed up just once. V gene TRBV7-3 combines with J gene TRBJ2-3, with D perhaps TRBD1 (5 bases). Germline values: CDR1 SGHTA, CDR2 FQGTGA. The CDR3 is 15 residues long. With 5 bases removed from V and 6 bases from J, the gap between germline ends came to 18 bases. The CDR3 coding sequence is TGTGCCAGCAGCAGGACAATCCTGGGGTCGGATACGCAGTATTTT. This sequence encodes CASSRTILGSDTQYF.

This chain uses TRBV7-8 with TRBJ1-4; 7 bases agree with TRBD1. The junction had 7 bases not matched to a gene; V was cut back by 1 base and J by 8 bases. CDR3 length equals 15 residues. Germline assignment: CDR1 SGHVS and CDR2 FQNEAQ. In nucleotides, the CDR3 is TGTGCCAGCAGCTTAGTGGGACAGCCGGGGGAAAAACTGTTTTTT. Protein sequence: CASSLVGQPGEKLFF.

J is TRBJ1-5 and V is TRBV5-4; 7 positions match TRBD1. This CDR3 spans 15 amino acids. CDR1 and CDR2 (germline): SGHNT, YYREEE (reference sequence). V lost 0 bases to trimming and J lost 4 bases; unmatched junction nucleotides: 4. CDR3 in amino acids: CASSLGGQQNQPQHF. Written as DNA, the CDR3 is TGTGCCAGCAGCTTGGGGGGACAGCAAAATCAGCCCCAGCATTTT. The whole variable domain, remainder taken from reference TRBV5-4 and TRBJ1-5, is ETGVTQSPTHLIKTRGQQVTLRCSSQSGHNTVSWYQQALGQGPQFIFQYYREEENGRGNFPPRFSGLQFPNYSSELNVNALELDDSALYLCASSLGGQQNQPQHFGDGTRLSIL.

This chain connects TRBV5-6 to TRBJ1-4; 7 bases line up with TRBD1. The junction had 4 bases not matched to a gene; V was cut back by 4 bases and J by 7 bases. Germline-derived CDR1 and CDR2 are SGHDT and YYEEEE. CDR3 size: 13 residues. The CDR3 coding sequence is TGTGCCAGCAGCAATGACAGGGTTGAAAAACTGTTTTTT. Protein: CASSNDRVEKLFF.

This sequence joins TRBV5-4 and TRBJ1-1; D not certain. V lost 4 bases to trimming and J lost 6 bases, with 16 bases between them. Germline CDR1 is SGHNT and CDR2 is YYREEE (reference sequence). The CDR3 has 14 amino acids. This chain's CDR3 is CASSNRVGEAEAFF. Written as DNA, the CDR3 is TGTGCCAGCAGCAATAGGGTTGGTGAGGCTGAAGCTTTCTTT. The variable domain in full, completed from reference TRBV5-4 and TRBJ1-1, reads ETGVTQSPTHLIKTRGQQVTLRCSSQSGHNTVSWYQQALGQGPQFIFQYYREEENGRGNFPPRFSGLQFPNYSSELNVNALELDDSALYLCASSNRVGEAEAFFGQGTRLTVV.

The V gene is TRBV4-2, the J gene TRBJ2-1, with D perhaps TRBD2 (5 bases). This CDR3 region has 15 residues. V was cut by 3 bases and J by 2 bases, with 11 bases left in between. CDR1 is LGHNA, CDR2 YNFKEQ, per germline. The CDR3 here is CASSQDWLTYNEQFF. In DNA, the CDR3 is TGTGCCAGCAGCCAGGACTGGCTGACCTACAATGAGCAGTTCTTC.

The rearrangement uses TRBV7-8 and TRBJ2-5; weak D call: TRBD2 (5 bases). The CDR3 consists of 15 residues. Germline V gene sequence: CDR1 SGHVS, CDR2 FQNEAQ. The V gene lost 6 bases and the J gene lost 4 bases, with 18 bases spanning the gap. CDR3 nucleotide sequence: TGTGCCAGCAGAGCTTGGTGGGAGCGTGGAGAGACCCAGTACTTC. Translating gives CASRAWWERGETQYF. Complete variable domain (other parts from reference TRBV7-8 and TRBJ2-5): GAGVSQSPRYKVAKRGQDVALRCDPISGHVSLFWYQQALGQGPEFLTYFQNEAQLDKSGLPSDRFFAERPEGSVSTLKIQRTQQEDSAVYLCASRAWWERGETQYFGPGTRLLVL.

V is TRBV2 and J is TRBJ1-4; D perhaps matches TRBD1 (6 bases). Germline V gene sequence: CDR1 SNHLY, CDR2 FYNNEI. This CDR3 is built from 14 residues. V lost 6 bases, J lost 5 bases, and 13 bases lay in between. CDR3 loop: CASRAGAQNEKLFF. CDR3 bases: TGTGCCAGCAGGGCAGGGGCCCAGAATGAAAAACTGTTTTTT.

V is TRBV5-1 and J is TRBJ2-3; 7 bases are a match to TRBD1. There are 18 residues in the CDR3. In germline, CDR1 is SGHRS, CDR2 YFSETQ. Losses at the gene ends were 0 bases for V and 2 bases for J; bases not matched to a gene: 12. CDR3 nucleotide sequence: TGCGCCAGCAGCTTGGCCCTAACTTCGGACAGGCCCACAGATACGCAGTATTTT. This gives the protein CASSLALTSDRPTDTQYF.

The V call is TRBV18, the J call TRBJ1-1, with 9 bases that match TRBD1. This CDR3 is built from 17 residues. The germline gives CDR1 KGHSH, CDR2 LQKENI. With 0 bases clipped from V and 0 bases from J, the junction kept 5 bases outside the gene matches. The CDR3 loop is CASSPPWTGAMNTEAFF. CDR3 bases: TGTGCCAGCTCACCACCCTGGACAGGGGCAATGAACACTGAAGCTTTCTTT.

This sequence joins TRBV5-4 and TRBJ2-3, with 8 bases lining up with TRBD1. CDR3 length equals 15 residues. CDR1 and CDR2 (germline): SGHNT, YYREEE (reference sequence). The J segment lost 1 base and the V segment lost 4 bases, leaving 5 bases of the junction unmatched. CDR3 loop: CASSDTGQGTDTQYF. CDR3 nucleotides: TGTGCCAGCAGCGACACGGGACAGGGCACAGATACGCAGTATTTT.

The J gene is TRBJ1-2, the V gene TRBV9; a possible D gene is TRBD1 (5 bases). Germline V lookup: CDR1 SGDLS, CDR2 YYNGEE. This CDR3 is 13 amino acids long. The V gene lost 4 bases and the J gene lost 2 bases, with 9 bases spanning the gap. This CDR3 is CASSLDTNYGYTF. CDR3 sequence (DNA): TGTGCCAGCAGCCTGGACACCAACTATGGCTACACCTTC.